Following are 30 T cell receptor beta chains from one sample sequenced in a study of beta chain features in type 1 diabetes. What these receptors recognize is not known. Every isolated RNA sample was fully reverse transcribed, so sequencing captured expressed TCRB transcripts. The data were produced by immunoSEQ multiplex PCR, yet TCRdb's version contains in-frame clones alone and is incomplete. The sample yields around 300,000 clones, over 12% seen once. General study points: Patients with Type 1 diabetes showed moderately but significantly shorter TCRB CDR3s in all four CD4+ subsets.

Sequenced: naive CD4+ T cells from blood. The receptors here all came from a man aged 18 to 30 with type 1 diabetes.

In DNA, the CDR3 is TGTGCCTGGAGTAGGACAGGAATTTACGAGCAGTACTTC. Residues: CAWSRTGIYEQYF. The chain has TRBV30 and TRBJ2-7; TRBD1 matches 7 bases. The V and J ends lost 2 bases and 4 bases, in that order; junction bases with no gene match: 5. Per the germline V gene, CDR1 is GTSNPN and CDR2 is SVGIG (reference sequence). This CDR3 spans 13 amino acids.

The V call is TRBV28, the J call TRBJ1-6, with D perhaps TRBD1 (5 bases). This CDR3 is built from 14 residues. Germline V gene sequence: CDR1 MDHEN, CDR2 SYDVKM. V was pared by 7 bases and J by 10 bases, with 17 bases between. The CDR3 here is CASILGQLSSPLHF. CDR3 DNA: TGTGCCAGCATCCTGGGGCAGTTAAGCTCACCCCTCCACTTT.

This CDR3 is CASSLVAGGDNEQFF. DNA of the CDR3: TGTGCCAGCAGCTTAGTGGCGGGGGGGGACAATGAGCAGTTCTTC. The chain combines TRBV11-3 with TRBJ2-1, with 9 bases matching TRBD2. The germline V gene has CDR1 SGHNT and CDR2 YENEEA. The CDR3 contains 15 residues. Trimming took 1 base from V and 5 from J; bases not matched to a gene: 3.

The rearrangement joins TRBV4-1 to TRBJ2-1, with 13 bases aligning to TRBD2. In germline, CDR1 is MGHRA, CDR2 YSYEKL. The CDR3 loop spans 17 amino acids. J gave up 4 bases and V 4 bases, and 7 bases lay outside the gene matches. In DNA, the CDR3 is TGCGCCAGCAGCCGTACGGGACTAGCGGGGATGTACAATGAGCAGTTCTTC. Residues: CASSRTGLAGMYNEQFF.

The chain couples TRBV5-1 to TRBJ2-1; 7 positions agree with TRBD1. The junction had 10 bases not matched to a gene; V was cut back by 1 base and J by 3 bases. Germline lookup yields CDR1 SGHRS and CDR2 YFSETQ. The CDR3 is 17 residues long. The CDR3 nucleotides read TGCGCCAGCAGCTTGTCCTACGCCCGGGACAGCTACAATGAGCAGTTCTTC. It yields the protein CASSLSYARDSYNEQFF.

This rearrangement joins TRBV7-6 to TRBJ2-1; 8 positions match TRBD1. V gave up 0 bases and J gave up 7 bases; unmatched junction bases: 11. Germline CDR1 SGHVS, CDR2 FNYEAQ. This CDR3 is 17 amino acids long. CDR3 loop: CASSLASDRALGNEQFF. The DNA for the CDR3 is TGTGCCAGCAGCTTAGCCTCGGACAGGGCTTTGGGTAATGAGCAGTTCTTC.

This clone has just a few counts. The chain employs TRBV28 and TRBJ2-7; perhaps TRBD1 as D (6 bases). With 9 bases removed from V and 2 bases from J, the gap between germline ends came to 14 bases. The CDR3 is made up of 13 amino acids. Germline V CDR1 and CDR2: MDHEN, SYDVKM. CDR3 sequence reads: CASSGTTPYEQYF. CDR3 nucleotide sequence: TGTGCCAGTTCCGGGACAACCCCCTACGAGCAGTACTTC.

The V and J genes are TRBV6-6 and TRBJ1-5; 9 positions agree with TRBD1. V gave up 4 bases and J gave up 4 bases; unmatched junction bases: 8. Germline CDR1 is MNHNY and CDR2 is SVGAGI (reference sequence). This CDR3 has 16 amino acids. The CDR3 region is CASSFTIGQGNQPQHF. CDR3 nucleotides: TGTGCCAGCAGTTTCACCATCGGACAGGGGAATCAGCCCCAGCATTTT.

A few counts support this clone. The chain recombines TRBV5-1 with TRBJ2-7; 7 nucleotides line up with TRBD2. This CDR3 spans 13 amino acids. The germline CDR1 and CDR2 sequences are SGHRS and YFSETQ. Unmatched junction bases numbered 1, after V lost 4 bases and J lost 0 bases. The CDR3 region is CASSRGDSYEQYF. The CDR3 DNA reads TGCGCCAGCAGCCGGGGGGACTCCTACGAGCAGTACTTC.

Of note for this clone: The same CDR3 arises from other DNA sequences in this sample as well. This chain connects TRBV5-1 to TRBJ2-2; D gene ambiguous. The germline CDR1 and CDR2 sequences are SGHRS and YFSETQ. Trimming removed 0 bases from V and 1 base from J, with 7 bases in between. The CDR3 is made up of 15 amino acids. CDR3 nucleotides: TGCGCCAGCAGCTTGGCGGCAGGGAACACCGGGGAGCTGTTTTTT. This gives the protein CASSLAAGNTGELFF.

In its sample, this clone was seen a few times. The chain employs TRBV7-9 and TRBJ1-3; TRBD1 aligns across 7 bases. Unmatched junction bases numbered 7, after V lost 7 bases and J lost 1 base. The germline gives CDR1 SEHNR, CDR2 FQNEAQ (reference sequence). This CDR3 region has 15 residues. The CDR3 sequence: CASTFGTASGNTIYF. The CDR3 nucleotides are TGTGCCAGCACCTTCGGGACAGCGTCTGGAAACACCATATATTTT.

The table lists this clone with a few counts. This rearrangement joins TRBV6-6 to TRBJ2-7, with a weak D call TRBD2 (5 bases). Germline-derived CDR1 and CDR2 are MNHNY and SVGAGI (reference sequence). The length of the CDR3 is 13 residues. V shed 3 bases and J shed 0 bases, with 6 bases lying between them. The CDR3 here is CASSYTSSYEQYF. CDR3 in DNA: TGTGCCAGCAGTTATACTAGCTCCTACGAGCAGTACTTC.

The chain uses TRBV5-4 and TRBJ2-3; unclear D gene. This CDR3 has 13 residues. Germline values: CDR1 SGHNT, CDR2 YYREEE (reference sequence). The V gene lost 1 base and the J gene lost 2 bases, with 5 bases spanning the gap. The CDR3 here is CASSLTDTDTQYF. CDR3 sequence (DNA): TGTGCCAGCAGCTTGACAGACACAGATACGCAGTATTTT.

The chain links TRBV27 to TRBJ1-6, with 9 bases matching TRBD1. This CDR3 is 16 amino acids long. The germline V gene encodes CDR1 MNHEY and CDR2 SMNVEV (reference sequence). V lost 6 bases and J lost 0; bases outside the gene matches: 3. The CDR3, as DNA: TGTGCCAGCAGAGGACAGGGGTTCTCCTATAATTCACCCCTCCACTTT. Encoded protein: CASRGQGFSYNSPLHF.

This clone has just a few counts. The chain links TRBV5-1 to TRBJ2-1; 7 bases align to TRBD2. After removal of 4 bases from V and 4 bases from J, the junction contained 14 bases not matched to a gene. There are 17 residues in the CDR3. Germline V gene lookup returns CDR1 SGHRS and CDR2 YFSETQ. The CDR3 coding sequence is TGCGCCAGCAGCCCGGCCACGGGGGGTTACAGTTACAATGAGCAGTTCTTC. The encoded protein is CASSPATGGYSYNEQFF.

The CDR3: CASSFRPRDRDKDTQYF. CDR3 bases: TGCGCCAGCAGCTTCAGACCCCGGGACAGGGACAAAGATACGCAGTATTTT. The rearrangement links TRBV5-1 to TRBJ2-3; 9 bases line up with TRBD1. The CDR3 spans 17 residues. V lost 2 bases, J lost 5 bases, and 12 bases stayed unmatched. From germline, CDR1 is SGHRS and CDR2 YFSETQ.

A few counts support this clone. This chain joins TRBV28 and TRBJ1-5; TRBD1 is a possible D gene (6 bases). This CDR3 is built from 13 residues. The germline CDR1 and CDR2 sequences are MDHEN and SYDVKM. The V and J ends lost 1 base and 7 bases respectively, with 8 bases between them. The CDR3, as DNA: TGTGCCAGCAGTTTATCGAGGGGGCAGCCCCAGCATTTT. Protein product: CASSLSRGQPQHF.

The chain is built from TRBV10-3 and TRBJ2-5, with D possibly TRBD2 on 6 matching bases. Per the germline V gene, CDR1 is ENHRY and CDR2 is SYGVKD. Trimming stripped 10 bases from V and 3 bases from J, with 18 bases between. CDR3 length equals 14 residues. DNA of the CDR3: TGTGCCACCCGAAGGCGGGGAGCGGAAGAGACCCAGTACTTC. It specifies CATRRRGAEETQYF.

The V call is TRBV5-4, the J call TRBJ2-5, with 9 positions matching TRBD2. The CDR3 is 15 residues long. J lost 1 base, V lost 4 bases, and 5 bases had no gene match. The V gene's germline CDR1 is SGHNT and CDR2 YYREEE (reference sequence). The CDR3 sequence is CASSRSGGVQETQYF. CDR3 nucleotide sequence: TGTGCCAGCAGCCGTAGCGGGGGTGTCCAAGAGACCCAGTACTTC.

This clone came up a few times. The chain couples TRBV30 to TRBJ2-3; maybe TRBD2 (6 bases). V lost 2 bases and J lost 1, with 16 bases in between. This CDR3 comprises 16 residues. CDR1 is GTSNPN and CDR2 is SVGIG in the germline V gene (reference sequence). The CDR3 sequence: CAWSLLGGVGTDTQYF. The CDR3 nucleotides read TGTGCCTGGAGTCTCCTTGGCGGGGTAGGCACAGATACGCAGTATTTT.

V is TRBV15 and J is TRBJ2-7; the D is unclear. Trimming took off 5 bases at V and 1 base at J, with 9 bases between the two ends. The CDR3 length is 13 residues. The germline V gene has CDR1 LNHNV and CDR2 YYDKDF (reference sequence). CDR3 sequence reads: CATSDMASYEQYF. In nucleotides, the CDR3 is TGTGCCACCAGCGACATGGCTTCCTACGAGCAGTACTTC. The full variable domain, in which reference TRBV15 and TRBJ2-7 provide the parts outside the CDR3, is DAMVIQNPRYQVTQFGKPVTLSCSQTLNHNVMYWYQQKSSQAPKLLFHYYDKDFNNEADTPDNFQSRRPNTSFCFLDIRSPGLGDTAMYLCATSDMASYEQYFGPGTRLTVT.

This clone occurred once. The chain has TRBV28 and TRBJ2-3; 8 bases fit TRBD2. Germline assignment: CDR1 MDHEN and CDR2 SYDVKM. V dropped 8 bases and J dropped 6; count of bases not matched to a gene: 13. The CDR3 covers 15 residues. The CDR3, as DNA: TGTGCCAGCGGGGCCAGCGGGGGTCCCAGGGATACGCAGTATTTT. It codes for CASGASGGPRDTQYF.

The chain has TRBV5-6 and TRBJ2-4; no clear D gene. This CDR3 comprises 16 residues. V was trimmed by 1 base and J by 0 bases, leaving 11 bases between them. CDR1 is SGHDT and CDR2 is YYEEEE in the germline V gene. The CDR3 is CASSLFQVGAKNIQYF. CDR3 DNA sequence: TGTGCCAGCAGCTTGTTTCAGGTTGGAGCCAAAAACATTCAGTACTTC.

This clone was detected once. The CDR3 reads CASSSGTGVTGELFF. The CDR3 DNA is TGTGCCAGCAGTTCCGGGACAGGGGTCACCGGGGAGCTGTTTTTT. The rearrangement joins TRBV2 to TRBJ2-2; 10 bases map to TRBD1. The CDR3 has 15 amino acids. Unmatched junction bases numbered 4, after V lost 5 bases and J lost 4 bases. Germline assignment: CDR1 SNHLY and CDR2 FYNNEI.

V is TRBV30 and J is TRBJ2-5; D gene unclear. Trimming shortened V by 0 bases and J by 12 bases, and 23 bases separated the two germline ends. This CDR3 is built from 15 residues. Looked up from germline, CDR1 is GTSNPN and CDR2 is SVGIG (reference sequence). The CDR3 DNA follows: TGTGCCTGGAGTGTTAGGCCTGGGCACCCCACTGGAAAGTACTTC. Residues: CAWSVRPGHPTGKYF.

This sequence joins TRBV7-2 and TRBJ2-7; TRBD2 aligns across 7 bases. Germline CDR1 and CDR2: SGHTA and FQGNSA. The trim removed 0 bases at V and 6 bases at J, leaving 5 bases unmatched. The CDR3 sequence is 14 residues long. CDR3 loop: CASSLAREMGEQYF. The CDR3 DNA reads as TGTGCCAGCAGCTTAGCGCGGGAGATGGGCGAGCAGTACTTC. The entire variable domain, with the rest obtained from reference TRBV7-2 and TRBJ2-7, is as follows: GAGVSQSPSNKVTEKGKDVELRCDPISGHTALYWYRQSLGQGLEFLIYFQGNSAPDKSGLPSDRFSAERTGGSVSTLTIQRTQQEDSAVYLCASSLAREMGEQYFGPGTRLTVT.

The genes are TRBV18 and TRBJ2-2; D is unresolved. Germline CDR1 and CDR2: KGHSH and LQKENI. V dropped 6 bases and J dropped 3 bases, with 20 bases sitting between them. The CDR3 has 17 residues. The CDR3: CASSRTPRREDTGELFF. The CDR3 nucleotides read TGTGCCAGCTCCCGAACCCCGCGTCGAGAAGACACCGGGGAGCTGTTTTTT. Full variable domain (remainder filled in from reference TRBV18 and TRBJ2-2): NAGVMQNPRHLVRRRGQEARLRCSPMKGHSHVYWYRQLPEEGLKFMVYLQKENIIDESGMPKERFSAEFPKEGPSILRIQQVVRGDSAAYFCASSRTPRREDTGELFFGEGSRLTVL.

This clone turned up a few times. This CDR3 reads CASSLRGSTDSYNEQFF. The DNA of the CDR3 is TGTGCCAGCAGCTTAAGGGGAAGTACCGACTCCTACAATGAGCAGTTCTTC. This chain links TRBV7-9 with TRBJ2-1, with a tentative D call TRBD1 (5 bases). Germline V CDR1 and CDR2: SEHNR, FQNEAQ (reference sequence). The CDR3 runs 17 residues. The V gene lost 2 bases and the J gene lost 0 bases, with 14 bases spanning the gap. Full variable domain (missing parts from reference TRBV7-9 and TRBJ2-1): DTGVSQNPRHKITKRGQNVTFRCDPISEHNRLYWYRQTLGQGPEFLTYFQNEAQLEKSRLLSDRFSAERPKGSFSTLEIQRTEQGDSAMYLCASSLRGSTDSYNEQFFGPGTRLTVL.

This clone was counted a few times. This chain joins TRBV28 and TRBJ2-1; maybe TRBD2 (6 bases). Germline assignment: CDR1 MDHEN and CDR2 SYDVKM. This CDR3 has 12 residues. Trimming left V 3 bases short and J 10 bases short, with 10 bases between. CDR3 region: CASSLEGREQFF. The CDR3 DNA follows: TGTGCCAGCAGTTTGGAGGGGAGGGAGCAGTTCTTC.

The chain joins TRBV7-2 to TRBJ2-5; a possible D gene is TRBD2 (5 bases). Germline V gene sequence: CDR1 SGHTA, CDR2 FQGNSA. The V gene lost 7 bases and the J gene lost 9 bases, with 33 bases spanning the gap. This CDR3 is 18 amino acids long. CDR3 sequence reads: CASMTVDFLKTGYGSQYF. The CDR3 bases are TGTGCCAGCATGACGGTTGATTTTTTGAAGACGGGATACGGGTCCCAGTACTTC.